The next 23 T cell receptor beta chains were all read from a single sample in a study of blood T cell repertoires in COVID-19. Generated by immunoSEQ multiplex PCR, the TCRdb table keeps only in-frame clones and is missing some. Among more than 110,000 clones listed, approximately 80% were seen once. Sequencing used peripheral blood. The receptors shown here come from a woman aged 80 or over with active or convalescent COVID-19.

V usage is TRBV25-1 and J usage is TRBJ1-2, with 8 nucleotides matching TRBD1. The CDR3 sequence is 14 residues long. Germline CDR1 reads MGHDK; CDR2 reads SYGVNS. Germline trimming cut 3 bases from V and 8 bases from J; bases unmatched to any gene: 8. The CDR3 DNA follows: TGTGCCAGCAGTGACAGTGGCAGGGGGCAAGGCTACACCTTC. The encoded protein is CASSDSGRGQGYTF.

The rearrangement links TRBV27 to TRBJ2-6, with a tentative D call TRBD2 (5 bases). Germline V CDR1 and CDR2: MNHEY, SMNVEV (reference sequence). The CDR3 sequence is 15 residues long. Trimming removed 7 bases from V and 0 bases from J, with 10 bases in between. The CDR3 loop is CASIIRGSGANVLTF. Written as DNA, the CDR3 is TGTGCCAGCATAATCCGGGGCTCTGGGGCCAACGTCCTGACTTTC.

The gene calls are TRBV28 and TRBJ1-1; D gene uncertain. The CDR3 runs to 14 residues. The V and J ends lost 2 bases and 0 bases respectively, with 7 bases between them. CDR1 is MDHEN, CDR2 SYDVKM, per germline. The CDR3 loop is CASSLRQVNTEAFF. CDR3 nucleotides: TGTGCCAGCAGTTTACGTCAGGTGAACACTGAAGCTTTCTTT. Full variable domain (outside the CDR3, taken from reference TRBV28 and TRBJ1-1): DVKVTQSSRYLVKRTGEKVFLECVQDMDHENMFWYRQDPGLGLRLIYFSYDVKMKEKGDIPEGYSVSREKKERFSLILESASTNQTSMYLCASSLRQVNTEAFFGQGTRLTVV.

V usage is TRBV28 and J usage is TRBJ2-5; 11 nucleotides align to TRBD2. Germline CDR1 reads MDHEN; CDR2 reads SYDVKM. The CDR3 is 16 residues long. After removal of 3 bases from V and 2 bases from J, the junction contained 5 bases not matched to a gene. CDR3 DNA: TGTGCCAGCAGTTTCGCTAGCGGGGGGCTACAAGAGACCCAGTACTTC. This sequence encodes CASSFASGGLQETQYF.

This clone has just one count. CDR3 sequence (DNA): TGTGCCAGCAGCCCGAAATCGGGACAGGGGAACTATGGCTACACCTTC. It translates to CASSPKSGQGNYGYTF. The chain is built from TRBV7-2 and TRBJ1-2; 10 bases are shared with TRBD1. The CDR3 is made up of 16 amino acids. The V gene's germline CDR1 is SGHTA and CDR2 FQGNSA. After removal of 5 bases from V and 2 bases from J, the junction contained 8 bases not matched to a gene. Variable domain in full (rest from reference TRBV7-2 and TRBJ1-2): GAGVSQSPSNKVTEKGKDVELRCDPISGHTALYWYRQSLGQGLEFLIYFQGNSAPDKSGLPSDRFSAERTGGSVSTLTIQRTQQEDSAVYLCASSPKSGQGNYGYTFGSGTRLTVV.

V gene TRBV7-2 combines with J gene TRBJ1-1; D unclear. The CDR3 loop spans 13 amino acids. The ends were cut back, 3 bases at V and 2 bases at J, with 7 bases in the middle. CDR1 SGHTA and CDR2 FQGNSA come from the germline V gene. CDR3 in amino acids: CASSFRLNTEAFF. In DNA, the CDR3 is TGTGCCAGCAGCTTCCGTCTCAACACTGAAGCTTTCTTT.

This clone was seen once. This CDR3 reads CASSTGPLGTNTEAFF. The CDR3 nucleotides read TGCGCCAGCAGCACGGGACCCCTGGGGACAAACACTGAAGCTTTCTTT. The V call is TRBV5-1, the J call TRBJ1-1; weak D call: TRBD1 (6 bases). With 4 bases removed from V and 2 bases from J, the gap between germline ends came to 18 bases. Germline V CDR1 and CDR2: SGHRS, YFSETQ. The CDR3 length is 16 residues. Using reference TRBV5-1 and TRBJ1-1 for the parts outside the CDR3, the full variable domain is KAGVTQTPRYLIKTRGQQVTLSCSPISGHRSVSWYQQTPGQGLQFLFEYFSETQRNKGNFPGRFSGRQFSNSRSEMNVSTLELGDSALYLCASSTGPLGTNTEAFFGQGTRLTVV.

CDR3 sequence: CASSLDRGSGNTIYF. The CDR3 bases are TGTGCCAGCAGCTTAGACAGGGGATCTGGAAACACCATATATTTT. This rearrangement joins TRBV7-6 to TRBJ1-3; 7 nucleotides match TRBD1. With 1 base clipped from V and 1 base from J, the junction kept 1 base outside the gene matches. Germline V lookup: CDR1 SGHVS, CDR2 FNYEAQ. This CDR3 comprises 15 residues.

CDR3 sequence: CASSSRLAGYTGELFF. The CDR3 DNA reads as TGTGCCAGCAGCTCCAGACTAGCGGGGTACACCGGGGAGCTGTTTTTT. The gene calls are TRBV7-9 and TRBJ2-2, with 11 nucleotides matching TRBD2. This CDR3 is 16 amino acids long. Per germline, CDR1 SEHNR and CDR2 FQNEAQ (reference sequence). V dropped 4 bases and J dropped 3; count of bases not matched to a gene: 4.

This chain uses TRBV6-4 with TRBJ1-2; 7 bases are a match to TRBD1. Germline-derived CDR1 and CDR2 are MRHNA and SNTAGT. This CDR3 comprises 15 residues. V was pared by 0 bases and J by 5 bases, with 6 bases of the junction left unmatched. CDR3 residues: CASSDSAAGGYGYTF. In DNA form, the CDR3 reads TGTGCCAGCAGTGACTCGGCCGCAGGGGGATATGGCTACACCTTC.

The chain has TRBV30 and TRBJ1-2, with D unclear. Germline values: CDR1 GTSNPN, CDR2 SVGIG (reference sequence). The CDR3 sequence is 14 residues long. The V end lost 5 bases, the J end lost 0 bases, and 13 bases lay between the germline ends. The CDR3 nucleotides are TGTGCCTGGGAGACATTCCCGGCTAACTATGGCTACACCTTC. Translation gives CAWETFPANYGYTF.

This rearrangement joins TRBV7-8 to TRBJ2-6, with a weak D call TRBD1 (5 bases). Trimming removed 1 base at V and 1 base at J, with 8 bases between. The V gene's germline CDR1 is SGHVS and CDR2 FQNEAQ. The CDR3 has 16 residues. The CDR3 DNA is TGTGCCAGCAGCTTAGTGGCAGGGTCTGGGGCCAACGTCCTGACTTTC. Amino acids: CASSLVAGSGANVLTF.

CDR3 sequence: CASRPDSDEKLFF. As DNA, the CDR3 is TGTGCCAGCAGACCCGACAGCGACGAAAAACTGTTTTTT. V is TRBV12-3 or TRBV12-4 and J is TRBJ1-4; TRBD1 is a possible D gene (5 bases). V was trimmed by 6 bases and J by 8 bases, leaving 13 bases between them. This CDR3 region has 13 residues.

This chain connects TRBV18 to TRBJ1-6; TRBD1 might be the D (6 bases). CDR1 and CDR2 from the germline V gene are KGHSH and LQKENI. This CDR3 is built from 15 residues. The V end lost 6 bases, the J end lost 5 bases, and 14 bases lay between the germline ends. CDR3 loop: CASSPMDSNNSPLHF. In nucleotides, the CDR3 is TGTGCCAGCTCGCCGATGGACAGTAATAATTCACCCCTCCACTTT.

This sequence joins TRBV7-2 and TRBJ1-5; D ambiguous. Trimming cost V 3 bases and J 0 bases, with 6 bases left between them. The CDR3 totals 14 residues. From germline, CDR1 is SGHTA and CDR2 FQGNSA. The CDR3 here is CASSFRDSNQPQHF. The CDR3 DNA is TGTGCCAGCAGCTTTCGGGATAGCAATCAGCCCCAGCATTTT.

CDR3 amino acids: CASSENDRNYGYTF. CDR3 nucleotide sequence: TGTGCCAGCAGTGAAAACGACAGGAACTATGGCTACACCTTC. This chain links TRBV6-1 with TRBJ1-2; D may be TRBD1 (6 bases). V was clipped by 2 bases and J by 2 bases, with 9 bases between them. Germline V gene data show CDR1 as MNHNS and CDR2 as SASEGT. CDR3 length equals 14 residues.

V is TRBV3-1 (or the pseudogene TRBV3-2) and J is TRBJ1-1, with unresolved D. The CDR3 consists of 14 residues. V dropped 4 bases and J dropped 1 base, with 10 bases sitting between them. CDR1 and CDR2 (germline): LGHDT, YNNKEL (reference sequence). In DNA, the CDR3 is TGTGCCAGCAGCCCGCGGACTGCGAACACTGAAGCTTTCTTT. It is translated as CASSPRTANTEAFF.

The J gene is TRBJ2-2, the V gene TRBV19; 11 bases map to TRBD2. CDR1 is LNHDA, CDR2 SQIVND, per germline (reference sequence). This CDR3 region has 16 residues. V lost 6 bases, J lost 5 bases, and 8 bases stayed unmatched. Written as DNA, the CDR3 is TGTGCCAGTAGAAGTAGCGGGGGGGCCGAAACCGGGGAGCTGTTTTTT. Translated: CASRSSGGAETGELFF.

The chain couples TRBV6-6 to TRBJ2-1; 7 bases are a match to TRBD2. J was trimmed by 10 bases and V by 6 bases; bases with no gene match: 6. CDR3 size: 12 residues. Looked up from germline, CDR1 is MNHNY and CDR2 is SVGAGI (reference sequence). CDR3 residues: CASRAGLPEQFF. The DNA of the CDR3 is TGTGCCAGCAGGGCGGGACTACCCGAGCAGTTCTTC.

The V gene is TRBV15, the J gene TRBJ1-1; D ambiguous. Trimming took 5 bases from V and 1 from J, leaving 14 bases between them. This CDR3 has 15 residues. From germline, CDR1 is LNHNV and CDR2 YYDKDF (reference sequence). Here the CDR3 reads CATSPEGRKNTEAFF. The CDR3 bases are TGTGCCACCAGCCCCGAGGGCAGAAAGAACACTGAAGCTTTCTTT. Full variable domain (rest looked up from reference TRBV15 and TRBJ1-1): DAMVIQNPRYQVTQFGKPVTLSCSQTLNHNVMYWYQQKSSQAPKLLFHYYDKDFNNEADTPDNFQSRRPNTSFCFLDIRSPGLGDTAMYLCATSPEGRKNTEAFFGQGTRLTVV.

In DNA form, the CDR3 reads TGTGCCAGCCGATACGGGGGACAGGAGGACTATGGCTACACCTTC. Translating gives CASRYGGQEDYGYTF. The rearrangement joins TRBV6-5 to TRBJ1-2; 8 nucleotides line up with TRBD1. CDR3 length: 15 amino acids. Germline-derived CDR1 and CDR2 are MNHEY and SVGAGI. Unmatched junction bases numbered 11, after V lost 8 bases and J lost 3 bases.

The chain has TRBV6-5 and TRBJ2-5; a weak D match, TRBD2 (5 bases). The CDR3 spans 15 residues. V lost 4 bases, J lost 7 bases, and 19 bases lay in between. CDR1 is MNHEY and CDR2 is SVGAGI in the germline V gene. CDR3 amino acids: CASSSGGGLRGTQYF. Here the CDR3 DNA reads TGTGCCAGCAGTTCAGGCGGAGGACTTCGAGGGACCCAGTACTTC.

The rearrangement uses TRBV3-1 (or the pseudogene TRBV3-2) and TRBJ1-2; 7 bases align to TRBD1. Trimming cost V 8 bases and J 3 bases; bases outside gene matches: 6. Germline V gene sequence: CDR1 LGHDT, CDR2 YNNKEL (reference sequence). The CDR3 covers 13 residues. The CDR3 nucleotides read TGTGCCAGCCGAGGGGACAGCTACTATGGCTACACCTTC. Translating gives CASRGDSYYGYTF.